These 5 T cell receptor beta chains share one sample of origin, sequenced in a study of cytomegalovirus exposure and HLA in healthy donors. The PCR was carried out with 60 Vbeta primers and 13 Jbeta primers. The data were produced by immunoSEQ multiplex PCR, yet TCRdb's version contains in-frame clones alone and is incomplete. The table lists 150,000 to 200,000 clones, 65% to 75% of them singletons, with about 2.5% in the top ten. Sequencing was performed on PBMCs. These receptors all stem from a human donor in good health.

The chain joins TRBV9 to TRBJ2-6; TRBD2 might be the D (5 bases). This CDR3 contains 16 residues. Germline CDR1 and CDR2: SGDLS and YYNGEE. Trimming took 3 bases from V and 3 from J, leaving 13 bases between them. CDR3 amino acids: CASSDPAVGGANVLTF. CDR3 bases: TGTGCCAGCAGCGACCCAGCGGTAGGTGGGGCCAACGTCCTGACTTTC.

This rearrangement joins TRBV19 to TRBJ2-3, with D possibly matching TRBD2 (5 bases). Between the trimmed V and J ends, which lost 3 bases and 2 bases, there was a span of 12 bases. Germline V gives CDR1 LNHDA, CDR2 SQIVND (reference sequence). The CDR3 covers 15 residues. The CDR3 DNA is TGTGCCAGTAGTATGGTAGCGTTGGACACAGATACGCAGTATTTT. The encoded protein is CASSMVALDTDTQYF. The whole variable domain, remainder taken from reference TRBV19 and TRBJ2-3, is DGGITQSPKYLFRKEGQNVTLSCEQNLNHDAMYWYRQDPGQGLRLIYYSQIVNDFQKGDIAEGYSVSREKKESFPLTVTSAQKNPTAFYLCASSMVALDTDTQYFGPGTRLTVL.

This chain uses TRBV9 with TRBJ2-1, with 8 bases that match TRBD2. J lost 0 bases, V lost 0 bases, and 8 bases had no gene match. The germline V gene has CDR1 SGDLS and CDR2 YYNGEE. The length of the CDR3 is 18 residues. The CDR3 nucleotides read TGTGCCAGCAGCGTAGGAGCGGGGGACCTGAGCTCCTACAATGAGCAGTTCTTC. This translates into CASSVGAGDLSSYNEQFF.

Concerning this clone: Other DNA sequences in the sample encode the same CDR3. The genes are TRBV18 and TRBJ1-1, with a tentative D call TRBD1 (6 bases). Germline CDR1 and CDR2: KGHSH and LQKENI. V was clipped by 6 bases and J by 1 base, with 9 bases between them. The CDR3 length is 13 residues. CDR3: CASSPTGNTEAFF. For the CDR3, the DNA is TGTGCCAGCTCCCCGACAGGGAACACTGAAGCTTTCTTT.

This clone was counted a few times. The CDR3 sequence is CASGGGPFNEQFF. CDR3 nucleotides: TGCGCCAGCGGGGGGGGCCCCTTCAATGAGCAGTTCTTC. The chain links TRBV5-1 to TRBJ2-1, with D possibly being TRBD2 (7 bases). V was pared by 7 bases and J by 6 bases, with 14 bases between. Germline CDR1 is SGHRS and CDR2 is YFSETQ. The CDR3 is 13 amino acids.